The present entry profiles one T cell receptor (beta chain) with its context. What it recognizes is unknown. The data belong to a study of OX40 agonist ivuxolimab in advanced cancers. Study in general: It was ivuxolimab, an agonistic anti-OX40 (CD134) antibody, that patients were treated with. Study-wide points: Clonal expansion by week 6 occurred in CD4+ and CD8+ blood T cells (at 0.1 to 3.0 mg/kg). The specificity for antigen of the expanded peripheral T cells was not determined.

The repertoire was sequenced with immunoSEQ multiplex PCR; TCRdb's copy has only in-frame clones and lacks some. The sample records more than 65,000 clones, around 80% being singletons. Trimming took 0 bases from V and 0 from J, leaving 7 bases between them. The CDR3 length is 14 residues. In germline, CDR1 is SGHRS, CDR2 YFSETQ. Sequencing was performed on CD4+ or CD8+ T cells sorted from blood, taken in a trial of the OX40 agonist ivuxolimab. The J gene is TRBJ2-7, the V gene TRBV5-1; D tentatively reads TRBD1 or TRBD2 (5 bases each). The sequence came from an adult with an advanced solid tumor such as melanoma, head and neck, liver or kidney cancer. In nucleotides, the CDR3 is TGCGCCAGCAGCTTGGGGGGGATCTCCTACGAGCAGTACTTC. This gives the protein CASSLGGISYEQYF. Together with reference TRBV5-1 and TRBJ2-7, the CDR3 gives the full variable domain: KAGVTQTPRYLIKTRGQQVTLSCSPISGHRSVSWYQQTPGQGLQFLFEYFSETQRNKGNFPGRFSGRQFSNSRSEMNVSTLELGDSALYLCASSLGGISYEQYFGPGTRLTVT.